These 9 T cell receptor beta chains share one sample of origin, sequenced in a study of blood T cell repertoires in COVID-19. Using immunoSEQ multiplex PCR, the repertoire was profiled, and TCRdb retains in-frame clones only, with some absent. The sample consists of about 100,000 clones, about 89% of them appearing once. Sequenced sample: peripheral blood. The receptors were sampled from a human donor in a cohort sampled during active COVID-19.

The rearrangement joins TRBV2 to TRBJ1-2; 7 bases align to TRBD1. CDR1 is SNHLY, CDR2 FYNNEI, per germline. The ends lost 7 bases at V and 2 bases at J; junction bases unmatched: 10. The CDR3 consists of 15 residues. CDR3 coding DNA: TGTGCCAGCAAAATAACAGGGGCTCGGAACTATGGCTACACCTTC. Protein product: CASKITGARNYGYTF.

This clone has a single count. Other DNA sequences in the same sample also yield this CDR3. The gene calls are TRBV28 and TRBJ2-7; the D gene is possibly TRBD1 (6 bases). Deletions cut 2 bases from V and 4 bases from J, with 9 bases between. Per germline, CDR1 MDHEN and CDR2 SYDVKM. The CDR3 is made up of 13 amino acids. The CDR3 protein is CASSLGQMYEQYF. As DNA, the CDR3 is TGTGCCAGCAGTTTAGGACAGATGTACGAGCAGTACTTC.

The CDR3 nucleotides read TGTGCCAGCAGTCCCGGGACAGATTTCAATCAGCCCCAGCATTTT. Its protein product is CASSPGTDFNQPQHF. This chain links TRBV6-5 with TRBJ1-5, with 7 bases that match TRBD1. This CDR3 spans 15 amino acids. From germline, CDR1 is MNHEY and CDR2 SVGAGI. V lost 5 bases to trimming and J lost 3 bases; unmatched junction nucleotides: 7.

The rearrangement uses TRBV28 and TRBJ2-7; D may be TRBD2 (6 bases). This CDR3 is built from 12 residues. The germline CDR1 and CDR2 sequences are MDHEN and SYDVKM. V lost 2 bases and J 9 bases, leaving 11 bases between the germline ends. The CDR3 spells CASSLSWGGQYF. CDR3 DNA: TGTGCCAGCAGTTTAAGCTGGGGAGGGCAGTACTTC.

The chain joins TRBV5-1 to TRBJ1-4, with D unclear. Germline V lookup: CDR1 SGHRS, CDR2 YFSETQ. V lost 5 bases and J lost 4, with 15 bases in between. This CDR3 has 15 amino acids. CDR3 DNA sequence: TGCGCCAGCAGACCCGAGAACCTGATTAATGAAAAACTGTTTTTT. It encodes CASRPENLINEKLFF.

The chain recombines TRBV7-3 with TRBJ2-3; perhaps TRBD1 as D (6 bases). Trimming removed 5 bases at V and 5 bases at J, with 14 bases between. The germline gives CDR1 SGHTA, CDR2 FQGTGA. This CDR3 has 14 residues. The CDR3 DNA sequence: TGTGCCAGCAGCCAAGCAGGGGACGGAGATACGCAGTATTTT. This sequence encodes CASSQAGDGDTQYF.

The table lists this clone with a count of one. The gene calls are TRBV5-5 and TRBJ1-6; tentative D call: TRBD1 (6 bases). CDR1 and CDR2 (germline): SGHKS, YYEKEE (reference sequence). This CDR3 is built from 15 residues. Trimming removed 0 bases from V and 9 bases from J, with 13 bases in between. CDR3 sequence reads: CASSLGNREISPLHF. CDR3 coding DNA: TGTGCCAGCAGCTTGGGAAACAGGGAAATTTCACCCCTCCACTTT.

The chain employs TRBV14 and TRBJ2-1, with D possibly TRBD2 on 6 matching bases. V shed 1 base and J shed 8 bases, with 18 bases lying between them. CDR1 SGHDN and CDR2 FVKESK come from the germline V gene. This CDR3 has 16 amino acids. In nucleotides, the CDR3 is TGTGCCAGCAGCCAAGTCTCCGCGGGGCCCATATATGAGCAGTTCTTC. Translation: CASSQVSAGPIYEQFF.

On this clone: One end of the junction varies from germline; a read error may be responsible. This rearrangement joins TRBV29-1 to TRBJ1-1; tentatively, D is TRBD1 (5 bases). Germline V gene sequence: CDR1 SQVTM, CDR2 ANQGSEA. The CDR3 has 14 residues. The CDR3 region has the DNA TGCAGCGTTGGGGGGGGTAGTGAGAACGCTGAAGCTTTCTTT. Protein product: CSVGGGSENAEAFF.